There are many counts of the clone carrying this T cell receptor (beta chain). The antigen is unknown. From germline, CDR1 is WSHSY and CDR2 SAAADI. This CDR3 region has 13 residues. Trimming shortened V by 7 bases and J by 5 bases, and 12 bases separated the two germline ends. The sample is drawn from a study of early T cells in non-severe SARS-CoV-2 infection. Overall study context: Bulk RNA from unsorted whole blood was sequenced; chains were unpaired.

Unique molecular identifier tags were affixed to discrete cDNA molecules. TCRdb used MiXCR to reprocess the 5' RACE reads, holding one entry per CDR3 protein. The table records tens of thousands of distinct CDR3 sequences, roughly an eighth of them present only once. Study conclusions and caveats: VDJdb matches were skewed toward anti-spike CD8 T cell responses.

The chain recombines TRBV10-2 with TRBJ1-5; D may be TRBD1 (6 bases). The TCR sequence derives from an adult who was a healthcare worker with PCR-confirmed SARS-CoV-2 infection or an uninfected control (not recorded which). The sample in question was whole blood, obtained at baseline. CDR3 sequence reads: CASTTGSYQPQHF. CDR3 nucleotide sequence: TGCGCCAGCACCACAGGGAGCTATCAGCCCCAGCATTTT.